This is a list of T cell receptor beta chains from one sample in a study of response to subunit inactivated influenza vaccine. TCRdb called the RT-PCR reads again in MiXCR, with one record for every CDR3 protein. The table lists about half a million distinct CDR3 sequences, roughly 9.8% of them singletons, with more than 10% in the top ten. The source was PBMCs from blood, collected 35 to 45 days after vaccination. The receptors originated from a man aged 45 to 65 who received an inactivated influenza vaccine. Each CDR3 is given with its conserved first and last residue. D genes are given only for firm matches. Part of the rows lack a size; the others show once, few, many or a class for expanded clones.

j_call: TRBJ1-1
d_call: NA
v_call: TRBV4-2
clone_size: few
cdr3_nt: TGTGCCAGCAGCCAAGATGTGAGGGGCACTGAAGCTTTCTTT
cdr3_aa: CASSQDVRGTEAFF

j_call: TRBJ2-2
d_call: TRBD2
v_call: TRBV27
clone_size: once
cdr3_nt: TGTGCCAGCGGCCAACTAGCGGGAGTTTTCGGGGAGCTGTTTTTT
cdr3_aa: CASGQLAGVFGELFF

j_call: TRBJ2-1
d_call: TRBD2
v_call: TRBV4-2
clone_size: NA
cdr3_nt: TGTGCCAGCAGCCACCCCCCTAGCGGGGGGGCTTACCATGAGCAGTTCTTC
cdr3_aa: CASSHPPSGGAYHEQFF

j_call: TRBJ2-2
d_call: TRBD2
v_call: TRBV12-3/TRBV12-4
clone_size: many
cdr3_nt: TGTGCCAGCAGGCAACTAGCGGGAGTCCGCGGGGAGCTGTTTTTT
cdr3_aa: CASRQLAGVRGELFF

j_call: TRBJ2-1
d_call: TRBD2
v_call: TRBV3-1
clone_size: NA
cdr3_nt: TGTGCCAGCAGCCAATTACTAGCGGGGGCCAGCTCCTACAATGAGCAGTTCTTC
cdr3_aa: CASSQLLAGASSYNEQFF

j_call: TRBJ2-5
d_call: NA
v_call: TRBV24-1
clone_size: many
cdr3_nt: TGTGCCACCAGTGCCGCGACAGGAGATCAAGAGACCCAGTACTTC
cdr3_aa: CATSAATGDQETQYF

j_call: TRBJ2-3
d_call: TRBD2
v_call: TRBV11-2
clone_size: few
cdr3_nt: TGTGCCAGCAGCTTAGTAGGGACTAGCGTGTCGCAGTATTTT
cdr3_aa: CASSLVGTSVSQYF

j_call: TRBJ2-7
d_call: NA
v_call: TRBV29-1
clone_size: NA
cdr3_nt: TGCAGCGTACGTCCTTTCAGGGAAAGATCCTACGAGCAGTACTTC
cdr3_aa: CSVRPFRERSYEQYF

j_call: TRBJ1-1
d_call: NA
v_call: TRBV5-1
clone_size: NA
cdr3_nt: TGCGCCAGCAGCGTCATGGACTTGAACACTGAAGCTTTCTTT
cdr3_aa: CASSVMDLNTEAFF

j_call: TRBJ2-3
d_call: TRBD2
v_call: TRBV10-1
clone_size: NA
cdr3_nt: TGCGCCAGCAGTGATAGCGGGGGTTCCACAGATACGCAGTATTTT
cdr3_aa: CASSDSGGSTDTQYF

j_call: TRBJ2-1
d_call: TRBD1
v_call: TRBV4-2
clone_size: NA
cdr3_nt: TGTGCCAGCAGCCAAGAAAAGATATCCCCCGGGACAGGGGGCCTCAATGAGCAGTTCTTC
cdr3_aa: CASSQEKISPGTGGLNEQFF

j_call: TRBJ2-5
d_call: TRBD1
v_call: TRBV7-2
clone_size: few
cdr3_nt: TGTGCCAGCAGCCCGGGACAGGGGCTTGAGACCCAGTACTTC
cdr3_aa: CASSPGQGLETQYF

j_call: TRBJ1-1
d_call: TRBD1
v_call: TRBV27
clone_size: few
cdr3_nt: TGTGCCAGCAGTTTGGGGAGGGGGCGTGAGAACACTGAAGCTTTCTTT
cdr3_aa: CASSLGRGRENTEAFF

j_call: TRBJ1-4
d_call: TRBD1
v_call: TRBV6-2/TRBV6-3
clone_size: many
cdr3_nt: TGTGCCAGCATGCGAGGACAGGAGAATGAAAAACTGTTTTTT
cdr3_aa: CASMRGQENEKLFF

j_call: TRBJ2-1
d_call: NA
v_call: TRBV20-1
clone_size: NA
cdr3_nt: TGCAGTGCTAGTTTGAAGCGGGCCCTTTTCCCCCTAGATGAGCAGTTCTTC
cdr3_aa: CSASLKRALFPLDEQFF

j_call: TRBJ2-1
d_call: NA
v_call: TRBV2
clone_size: NA
cdr3_nt: TGTGCCAGCAGTCCCACAGGCGCGAGACTCTACAATGAGCAGTTCTTC
cdr3_aa: CASSPTGARLYNEQFF

j_call: TRBJ2-7
d_call: NA
v_call: TRBV4-2
clone_size: NA
cdr3_nt: TGTGCCAGCAGCCAAGAACGAGGAAGGCCCTACGAGCAGTACTTC
cdr3_aa: CASSQERGRPYEQYF